The clone carrying this T cell receptor beta chain was detected once. Its matching antigen is unknown. A read error may account for a junction end that differs from germline. PCR was performed a second time for about 7 to 11 cycles using a sample-barcoded 5' primer and a J-beta primer mix. One entry per CDR3 protein results from TCRdb running MiXCR on the 5' RACE reads. The sample includes some 640,000 distinct CDR3 sequences, around half of them seen just once. These data originate in a study of blood T cells in healthy people across ages. CDR1 LGHNA and CDR2 YNFKEQ come from the germline V gene. The CDR3 is made up of 14 amino acids. Aged about 6 to 95, donors were systemically healthy Caucasians from Russia. Findings and limits, study-wide: Long-lived donors exceeded aged donors in naive CD4+ cells and diversity. As age increased, TCR beta diversity per million T cells fell in a roughly linear fashion.

The TCR was taken from a woman aged 60-70 years in good health. The source material was blood. The chain combines TRBV4-2 with TRBJ1-2; no clear D. The CDR3 nucleotides are TGTGCCAACAGCCAAGAGTTCTCAGACTATGGCTACACCTTC. Translated, it gives CANSQEFSDYGYTF.